This T cell receptor beta chain was observed in a study of T cell changes during pregnancy in multiple sclerosis. Sequenced by immunoSEQ multiplex PCR; TCRdb stores in-frame clones only, minus some. The sample carries approximately 26,000 clones, about 88% recorded once. This clone was observed once. V was clipped by 5 bases and J by 8 bases; unmatched bases: 5. The V gene's germline CDR1 is GTSNPN and CDR2 SVGIG (reference sequence). The CDR3 length is 13 residues. The gene calls are TRBV30 and TRBJ1-6; the match to TRBD1 covers 8 bases. This sequence was found in a female donor with multiple sclerosis, enrolled in a pregnancy study. Sequencing used CD4+ T cells from peripheral blood mononuclear cells, obtained in the second trimester of pregnancy. The CDR3 DNA reads TGTGCCTGGTCCGGACAGGGAGATTCACCCCTCCACTTT. Translation: CAWSGQGDSPLHF. The variable domain in full, with the rest retrieved from reference TRBV30 and TRBJ1-6, is SQTIHQWPATLVQPVGSPLSLECTVEGTSNPNLYWYRQAAGRGLQLLFYSVGIGQISSEVPQNLSASRPQDRQFILSSKKLLLSDSGFYLCAWSGQGDSPLHFGNGTRLTVT.